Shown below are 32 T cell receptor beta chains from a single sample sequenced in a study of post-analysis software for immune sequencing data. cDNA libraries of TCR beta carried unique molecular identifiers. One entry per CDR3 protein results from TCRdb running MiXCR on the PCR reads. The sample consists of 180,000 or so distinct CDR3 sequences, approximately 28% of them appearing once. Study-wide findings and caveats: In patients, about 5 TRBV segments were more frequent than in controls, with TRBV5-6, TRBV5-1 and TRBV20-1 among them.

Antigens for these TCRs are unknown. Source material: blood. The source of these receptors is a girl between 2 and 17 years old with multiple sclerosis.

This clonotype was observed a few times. Here the CDR3 DNA reads TGTGCCAGCAGCCACGGGGGAGGGTATCAGCCCCAGCATTTT. The encoded protein is CASSHGGGYQPQHF. The chain carries TRBV3-1 and TRBJ1-5, with D perhaps TRBD1 (5 bases). The germline CDR1 and CDR2 sequences are LGHDT and YNNKEL (reference sequence). This CDR3 has 14 residues. V gave up 3 bases and J gave up 5 bases, with 11 bases separating them.

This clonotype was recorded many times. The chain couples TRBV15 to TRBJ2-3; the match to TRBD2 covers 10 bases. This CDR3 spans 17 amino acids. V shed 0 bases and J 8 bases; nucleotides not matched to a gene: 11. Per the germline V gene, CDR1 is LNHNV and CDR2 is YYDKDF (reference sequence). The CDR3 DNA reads TGTGCCACCAGCAGAGATTCCAGCGGGGGGGTTCTCGGTACGCAGTATTTT. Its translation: CATSRDSSGGVLGTQYF.

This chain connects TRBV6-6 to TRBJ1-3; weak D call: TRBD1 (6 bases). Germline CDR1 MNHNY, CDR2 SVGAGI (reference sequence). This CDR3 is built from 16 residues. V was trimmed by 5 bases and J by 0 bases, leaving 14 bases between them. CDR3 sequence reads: CASSDPGQSSGNTIYF. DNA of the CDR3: TGTGCCAGCAGTGACCCCGGACAGAGCTCTGGAAACACCATATATTTT.

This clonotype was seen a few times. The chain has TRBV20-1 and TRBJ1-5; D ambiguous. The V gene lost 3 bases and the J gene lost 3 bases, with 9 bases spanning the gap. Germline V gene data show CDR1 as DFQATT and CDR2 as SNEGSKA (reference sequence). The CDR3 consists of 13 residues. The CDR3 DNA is TGCAGTGCTAGTTCTATGATCAATCAGCCCCAGCATTTT. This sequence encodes CSASSMINQPQHF.

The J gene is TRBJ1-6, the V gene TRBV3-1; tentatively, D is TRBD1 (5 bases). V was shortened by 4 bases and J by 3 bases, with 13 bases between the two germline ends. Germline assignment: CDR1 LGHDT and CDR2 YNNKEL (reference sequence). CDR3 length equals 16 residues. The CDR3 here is CASSLLKGIYNSPLHF. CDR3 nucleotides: TGTGCCAGCAGCCTGCTCAAGGGGATCTATAATTCACCCCTCCACTTT.

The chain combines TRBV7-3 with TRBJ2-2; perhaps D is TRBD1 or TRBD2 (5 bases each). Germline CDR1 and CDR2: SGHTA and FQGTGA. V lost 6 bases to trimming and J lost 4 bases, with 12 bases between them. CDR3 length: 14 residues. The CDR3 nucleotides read TGTGCCAGCAGATGGGACGGGACCACCGGGGAGCTGTTTTTT. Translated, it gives CASRWDGTTGELFF.

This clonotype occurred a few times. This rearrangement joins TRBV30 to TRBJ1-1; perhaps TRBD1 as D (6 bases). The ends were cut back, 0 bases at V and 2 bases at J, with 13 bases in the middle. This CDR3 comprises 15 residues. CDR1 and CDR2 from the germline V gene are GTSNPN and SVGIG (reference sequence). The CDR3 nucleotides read TGTGCCTGGAGTGTTGGATCGGGGGCTAACACTGAAGCTTTCTTT. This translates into CAWSVGSGANTEAFF.

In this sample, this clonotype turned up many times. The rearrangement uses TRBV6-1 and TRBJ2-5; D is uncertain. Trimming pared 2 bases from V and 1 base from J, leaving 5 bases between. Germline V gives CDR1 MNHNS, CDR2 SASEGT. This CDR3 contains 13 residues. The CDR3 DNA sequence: TGTGCCAGCAGTGAATGGGGCCAAGAGACCCAGTACTTC. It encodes CASSEWGQETQYF.

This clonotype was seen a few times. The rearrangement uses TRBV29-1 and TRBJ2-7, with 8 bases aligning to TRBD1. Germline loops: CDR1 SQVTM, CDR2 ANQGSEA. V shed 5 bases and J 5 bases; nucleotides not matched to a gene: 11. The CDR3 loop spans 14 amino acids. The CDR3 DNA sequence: TGCAGCGTTTGGAGGACAGGGATCGACCACGAGCAGTACTTC. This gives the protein CSVWRTGIDHEQYF.

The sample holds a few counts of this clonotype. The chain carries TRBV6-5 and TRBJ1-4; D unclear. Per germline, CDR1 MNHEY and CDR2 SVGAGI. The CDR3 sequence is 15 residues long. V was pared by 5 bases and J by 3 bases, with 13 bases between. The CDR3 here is CASSLSPRANEKLFF. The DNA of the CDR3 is TGTGCCAGCAGTCTCTCGCCGAGGGCTAATGAAAAACTGTTTTTT.

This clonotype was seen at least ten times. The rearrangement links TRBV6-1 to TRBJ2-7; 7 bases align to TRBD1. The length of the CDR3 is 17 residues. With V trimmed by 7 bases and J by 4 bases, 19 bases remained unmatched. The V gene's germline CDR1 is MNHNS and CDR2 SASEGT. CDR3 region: CASNRAGVRTGMYEQYF. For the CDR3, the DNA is TGTGCCAGCAATAGGGCCGGTGTGCGGACAGGAATGTACGAGCAGTACTTC.

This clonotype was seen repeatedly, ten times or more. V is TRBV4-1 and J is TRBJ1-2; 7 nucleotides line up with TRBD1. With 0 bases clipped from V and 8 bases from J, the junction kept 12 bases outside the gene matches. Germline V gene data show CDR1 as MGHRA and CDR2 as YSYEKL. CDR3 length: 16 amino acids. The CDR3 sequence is CASSQEGQGGPMGYTF. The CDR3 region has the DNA TGCGCCAGCAGCCAAGAAGGGCAGGGGGGGCCGATGGGCTACACCTTC.

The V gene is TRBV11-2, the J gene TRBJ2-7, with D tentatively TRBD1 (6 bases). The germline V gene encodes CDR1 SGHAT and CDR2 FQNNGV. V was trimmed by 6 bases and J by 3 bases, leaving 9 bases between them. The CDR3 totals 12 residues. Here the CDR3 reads CASRTGSYEQYF. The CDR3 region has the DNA TGTGCCAGCAGGACAGGAAGCTACGAGCAGTACTTC. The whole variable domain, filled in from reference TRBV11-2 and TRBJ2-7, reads EAGVAQSPRYKIIEKRQSVAFWCNPISGHATLYWYQQILGQGPKLLIQFQNNGVVDDSQLPKDRFSAERLKGVDSTLKIQPAKLEDSAVYLCASRTGSYEQYFGPGTRLTVT.

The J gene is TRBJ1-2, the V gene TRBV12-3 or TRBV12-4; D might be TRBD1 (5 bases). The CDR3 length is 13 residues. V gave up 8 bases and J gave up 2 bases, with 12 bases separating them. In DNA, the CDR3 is TGTGCCAGCGGTGGGGGGGTGAACTATGGCTACACCTTC. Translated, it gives CASGGGVNYGYTF.

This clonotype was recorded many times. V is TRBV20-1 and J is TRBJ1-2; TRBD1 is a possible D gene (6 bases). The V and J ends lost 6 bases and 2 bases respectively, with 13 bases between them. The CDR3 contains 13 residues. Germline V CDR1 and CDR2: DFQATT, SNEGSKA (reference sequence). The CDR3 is CSATGTPNYGYTF. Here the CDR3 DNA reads TGCAGTGCAACCGGGACACCAAACTATGGCTACACCTTC.

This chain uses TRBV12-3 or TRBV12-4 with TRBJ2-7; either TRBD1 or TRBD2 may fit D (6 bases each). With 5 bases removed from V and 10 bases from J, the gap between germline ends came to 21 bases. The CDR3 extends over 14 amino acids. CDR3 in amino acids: CASSPVSGQGFQYF. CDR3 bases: TGTGCCAGCAGTCCGGTGAGCGGGCAGGGGTTCCAGTACTTC.

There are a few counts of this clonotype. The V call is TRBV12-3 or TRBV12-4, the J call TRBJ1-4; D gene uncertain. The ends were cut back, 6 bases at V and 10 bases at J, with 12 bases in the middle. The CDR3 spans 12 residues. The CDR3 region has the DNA TGTGCCAGCAGCCCTTTTTCTGGAAAACTGTTTTTT. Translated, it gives CASSPFSGKLFF.

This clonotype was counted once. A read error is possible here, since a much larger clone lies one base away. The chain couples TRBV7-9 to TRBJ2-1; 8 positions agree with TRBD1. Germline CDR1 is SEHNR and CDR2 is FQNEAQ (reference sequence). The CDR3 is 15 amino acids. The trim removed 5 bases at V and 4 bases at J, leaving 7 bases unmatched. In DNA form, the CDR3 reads TGTGCCAGCAGCCCGACAGGGGTGCGTTACAATGAGCAGTTCTTC. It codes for CASSPTGVRYNEQFF.

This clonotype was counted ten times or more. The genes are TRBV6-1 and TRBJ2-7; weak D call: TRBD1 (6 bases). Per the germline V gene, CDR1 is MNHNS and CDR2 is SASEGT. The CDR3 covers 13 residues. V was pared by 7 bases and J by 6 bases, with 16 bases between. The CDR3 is CASNSGTGSEQYF. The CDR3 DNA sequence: TGTGCCAGCAATTCGGGAACAGGGAGCGAGCAGTACTTC.

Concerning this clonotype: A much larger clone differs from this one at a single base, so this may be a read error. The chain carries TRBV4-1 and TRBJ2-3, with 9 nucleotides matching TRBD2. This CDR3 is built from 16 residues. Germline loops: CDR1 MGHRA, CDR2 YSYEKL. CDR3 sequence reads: CTSSQAPAGGRSTQYF. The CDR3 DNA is TGCACCAGCAGCCAAGCACCGGCGGGGGGGCGGAGTACGCAGTATTTT.

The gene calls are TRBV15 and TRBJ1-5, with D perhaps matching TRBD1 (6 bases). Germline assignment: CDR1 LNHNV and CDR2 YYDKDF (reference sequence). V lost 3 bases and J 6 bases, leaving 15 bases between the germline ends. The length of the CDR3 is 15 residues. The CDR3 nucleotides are TGTGCCACCAGCAGGGACAGAGTGGAGGGTCAGCCCCAGCATTTT. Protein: CATSRDRVEGQPQHF. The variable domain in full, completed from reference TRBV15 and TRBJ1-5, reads DAMVIQNPRYQVTQFGKPVTLSCSQTLNHNVMYWYQQKSSQAPKLLFHYYDKDFNNEADTPDNFQSRRPNTSFCFLDIRSPGLGDTAMYLCATSRDRVEGQPQHFGDGTRLSIL.

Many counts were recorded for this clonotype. DNA for the CDR3: TGCAGTGCCCGGACAGGGGACCCCCAGACCCAGTACTTC. Residues: CSARTGDPQTQYF. The chain links TRBV20-1 to TRBJ2-5; 9 positions match TRBD1. This CDR3 comprises 13 residues. Per the germline V gene, CDR1 is DFQATT and CDR2 is SNEGSKA (reference sequence). Losses at the gene ends were 6 bases for V and 6 bases for J; bases not matched to a gene: 8.

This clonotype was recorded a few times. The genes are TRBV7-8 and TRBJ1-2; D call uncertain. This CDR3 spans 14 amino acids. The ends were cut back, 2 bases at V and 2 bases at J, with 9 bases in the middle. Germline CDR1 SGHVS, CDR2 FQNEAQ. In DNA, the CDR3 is TGTGCCAGCAGCTTATACAATTCAAACTATGGCTACACCTTC. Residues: CASSLYNSNYGYTF.

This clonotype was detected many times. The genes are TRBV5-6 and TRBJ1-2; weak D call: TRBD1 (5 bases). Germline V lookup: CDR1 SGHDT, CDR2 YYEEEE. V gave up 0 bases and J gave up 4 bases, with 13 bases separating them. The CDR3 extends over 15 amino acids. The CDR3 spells CASSLEQEGSYGYTF. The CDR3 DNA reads TGTGCCAGCAGCTTGGAACAGGAAGGTTCCTATGGCTACACCTTC. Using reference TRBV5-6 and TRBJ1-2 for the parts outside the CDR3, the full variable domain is DAGVTQSPTHLIKTRGQQVTLRCSPKSGHDTVSWYQQALGQGPQFIFQYYEEEERQRGNFPDRFSGHQFPNYSSELNVNALLLGDSALYLCASSLEQEGSYGYTFGSGTRLTVV.

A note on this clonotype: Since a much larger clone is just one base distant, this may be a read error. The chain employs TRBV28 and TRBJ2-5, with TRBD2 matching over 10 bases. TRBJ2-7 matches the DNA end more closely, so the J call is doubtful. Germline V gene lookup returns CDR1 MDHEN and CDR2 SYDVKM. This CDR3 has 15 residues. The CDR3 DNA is TGTGCCGGCAGTTTCATAACTAGCGGGGCTTACGAGCAGTACTTC. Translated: CAGSFITSGAYEQYF.

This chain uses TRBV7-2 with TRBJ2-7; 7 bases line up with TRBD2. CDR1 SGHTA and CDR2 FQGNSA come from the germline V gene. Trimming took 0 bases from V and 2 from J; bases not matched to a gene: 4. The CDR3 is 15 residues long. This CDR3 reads CASSLALAVAYEQYF. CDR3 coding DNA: TGTGCCAGCAGCTTAGCCCTAGCGGTAGCCTACGAGCAGTACTTC.

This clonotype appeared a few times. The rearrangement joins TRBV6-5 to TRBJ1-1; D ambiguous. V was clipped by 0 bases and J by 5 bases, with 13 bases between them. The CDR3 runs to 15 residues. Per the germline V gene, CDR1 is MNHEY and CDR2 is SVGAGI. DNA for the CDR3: TGTGCCAGCAGTTACTCGACGGATTTAAGGACTGAAGCTTTCTTT. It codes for CASSYSTDLRTEAFF.

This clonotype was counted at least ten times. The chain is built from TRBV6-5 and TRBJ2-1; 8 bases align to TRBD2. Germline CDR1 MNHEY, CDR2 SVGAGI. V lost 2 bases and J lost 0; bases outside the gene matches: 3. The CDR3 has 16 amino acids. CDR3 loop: CASSYDGTSSYNEQFF. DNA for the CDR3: TGTGCCAGCAGTTACGACGGGACTAGCTCCTACAATGAGCAGTTCTTC.

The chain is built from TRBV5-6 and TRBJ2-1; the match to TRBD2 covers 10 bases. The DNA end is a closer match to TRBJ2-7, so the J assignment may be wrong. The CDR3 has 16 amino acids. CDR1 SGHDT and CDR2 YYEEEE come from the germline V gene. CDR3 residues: CASNLLAGTSYNEQYF. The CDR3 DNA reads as TGTGCCAGCAACTTACTAGCGGGGACATCCTACAATGAGCAGTACTTC.

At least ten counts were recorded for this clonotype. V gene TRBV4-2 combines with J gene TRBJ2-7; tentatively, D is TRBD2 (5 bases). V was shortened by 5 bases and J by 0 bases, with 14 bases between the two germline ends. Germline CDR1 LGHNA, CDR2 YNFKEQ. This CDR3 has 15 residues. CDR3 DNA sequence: TGTGCCAGCAGCACGGGTAGCGCCTCCTCCTACGAGCAGTACTTC. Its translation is CASSTGSASSYEQYF.

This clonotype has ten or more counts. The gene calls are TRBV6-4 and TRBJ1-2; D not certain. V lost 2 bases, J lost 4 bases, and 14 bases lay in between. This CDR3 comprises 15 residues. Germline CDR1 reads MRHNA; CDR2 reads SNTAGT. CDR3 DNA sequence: TGTGCCAGCAGTGACCCGAGAGGGAGCGGCTATGGCTACACCTTC. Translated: CASSDPRGSGYGYTF.

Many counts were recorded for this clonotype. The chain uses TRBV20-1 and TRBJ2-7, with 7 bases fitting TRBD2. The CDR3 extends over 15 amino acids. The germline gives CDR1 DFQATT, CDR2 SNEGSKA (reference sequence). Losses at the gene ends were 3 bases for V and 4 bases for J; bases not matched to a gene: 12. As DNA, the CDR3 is TGCAGTGCTAGGGCCCTTCGGGGAGGGCGTTACGAGCAGTACTTC. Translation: CSARALRGGRYEQYF.